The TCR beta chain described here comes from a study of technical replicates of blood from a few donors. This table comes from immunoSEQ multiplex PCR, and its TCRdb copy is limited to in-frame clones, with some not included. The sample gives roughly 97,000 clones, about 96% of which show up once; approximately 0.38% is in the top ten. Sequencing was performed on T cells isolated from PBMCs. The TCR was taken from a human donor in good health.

The CDR3 DNA reads TGTGCCAGCAGCTTAGATCTGGCCGGCACAGATACGCAGTATTTT. This codes for CASSLDLAGTDTQYF. V gene TRBV7-9 combines with J gene TRBJ2-3; D uncertain. The V gene lost 1 base and the J gene lost 1 base, with 9 bases spanning the gap. Germline assignment: CDR1 SEHNR and CDR2 FQNEAQ (reference sequence). The CDR3 loop spans 15 amino acids.